What follows are 9 T cell receptor beta chains derived from one specimen sequenced in a study of CD8 T cells in Susac syndrome. Reverse transcription of roughly 0.5 to 1 ug RNA was carried out with random hexamers. TCRdb re-called the immunoSEQ multiplex PCR reads with MiXCR, one entry per CDR3 protein. The sample contains approximately 160,000 distinct CDR3 sequences, approximately 95% of which appear only once. The specimen was CD4+ T cells from PBMCs. These receptors were collected from a human donor with Susac syndrome.

V gene TRBV4-2 combines with J gene TRBJ1-5; perhaps TRBD1 as D (5 bases). This CDR3 contains 17 residues. CDR1 LGHNA and CDR2 YNFKEQ come from the germline V gene. Trimming stripped 0 bases from V and 7 bases from J, with 19 bases between. CDR3 residues: CASSQEAIGTGEQPQHF. The CDR3 nucleotides read TGTGCCAGCAGCCAAGAGGCGATAGGGACGGGGGAGCAGCCCCAGCATTTT.

This rearrangement joins TRBV18 to TRBJ2-5; the D gene is possibly TRBD1 (5 bases). The length of the CDR3 is 13 residues. Per germline, CDR1 KGHSH and CDR2 LQKENI. Trimming pared 4 bases from V and 5 bases from J, leaving 11 bases between. CDR3 region: CASSQRPGETQYF. CDR3 coding DNA: TGTGCCAGCTCACAGAGACCAGGGGAGACCCAGTACTTC.

The V gene is TRBV5-1, the J gene TRBJ2-1, with 14 nucleotides matching TRBD2. Germline-derived CDR1 and CDR2 are SGHRS and YFSETQ. CDR3 length equals 16 residues. Germline trimming cut 4 bases from V and 10 bases from J; bases unmatched to any gene: 10. The CDR3 coding sequence is TGCGCCAGCAGCCCGCGACTAGCGGGAGGGCCACGGGAGCAGTTCTTC. Amino acids: CASSPRLAGGPREQFF.

V is TRBV7-3 and J is TRBJ2-3; TRBD1 might be the D (5 bases). V was trimmed by 2 bases and J by 3 bases, leaving 9 bases between them. The CDR3 runs 14 residues. Germline V gene lookup returns CDR1 SGHTA and CDR2 FQGTGA. The CDR3 protein is CASSLGPGTDTQYF. The CDR3 bases are TGTGCCAGCAGCTTAGGTCCAGGGACAGATACGCAGTATTTT.

The chain employs TRBV5-1 and TRBJ2-1; TRBD2 agrees at 15 bases. The CDR3 is made up of 15 amino acids. The V and J ends lost 4 bases and 7 bases, in that order; junction bases with no gene match: 3. CDR1 is SGHRS, CDR2 YFSETQ, per germline. The CDR3 sequence is CASSKGLAGGNEQFF. Written as DNA, the CDR3 is TGCGCCAGCAGCAAGGGACTAGCGGGAGGTAATGAGCAGTTCTTC.

CDR3 region: CASSQVAGETQYF. DNA of the CDR3: TGTGCCAGCAGCCAAGTCGCGGGAGAGACCCAGTACTTC. The V and J genes are TRBV3-1 and TRBJ2-5; D is possibly TRBD2 (5 bases). The CDR3 runs to 13 residues. Germline CDR1 LGHDT, CDR2 YNNKEL (reference sequence). V was clipped by 1 base and J by 4 bases, with 7 bases between them.

V usage is TRBV29-1 and J usage is TRBJ1-2; perhaps TRBD1 as D (6 bases). Germline CDR1 SQVTM, CDR2 ANQGSEA. V lost 6 bases, J lost 3 bases, and 17 bases lay in between. This CDR3 has 14 amino acids. The CDR3 spells CSVGRGAGDYGYTF. The CDR3 DNA reads as TGCAGCGTGGGTCGGGGGGCAGGGGACTATGGCTACACCTTC.

The J gene is TRBJ2-5, the V gene TRBV18; the D gene is possibly TRBD1 (6 bases). CDR1 KGHSH and CDR2 LQKENI come from the germline V gene. V lost 3 bases and J 4 bases, leaving 12 bases between the germline ends. The CDR3 is 14 amino acids. Here the CDR3 DNA reads TGTGCCAGCTCACCCCCGCCACAGGGAGAGACCCAGTACTTC. Translation: CASSPPPQGETQYF.

V is TRBV5-4 and J is TRBJ1-6; TRBD1 matches 7 bases. The CDR3 runs 15 residues. The junction had 8 bases not matched to a gene; V was cut back by 3 bases and J by 8 bases. The V gene's germline CDR1 is SGHNT and CDR2 YYREEE (reference sequence). The chain's CDR3 is CASSSGQLRDSPLHF. The CDR3 nucleotides read TGTGCCAGCAGCTCGGGACAGTTGAGGGATTCACCCCTCCACTTT. Full variable domain (remainder filled in from reference TRBV5-4 and TRBJ1-6): ETGVTQSPTHLIKTRGQQVTLRCSSQSGHNTVSWYQQALGQGPQFIFQYYREEENGRGNFPPRFSGLQFPNYSSELNVNALELDDSALYLCASSSGQLRDSPLHFGNGTRLTVT.